What follows are 5 T cell receptor beta chains derived from one specimen sequenced in a study of blood T cell repertoires in COVID-19. Data came from immunoSEQ multiplex PCR; TCRdb stores just in-frame clones and leaves some out. The sample lists 140,000 to 150,000 clones; 88% were seen once. The sequenced material came from peripheral blood. These receptors were collected from a human donor in a cohort sampled during active COVID-19.

The J gene is TRBJ1-2, the V gene TRBV19; TRBD1 matches 10 bases. The ends lost 5 bases at V and 7 bases at J; junction bases unmatched: 7. Looked up from germline, CDR1 is LNHDA and CDR2 is SQIVND (reference sequence). This CDR3 is built from 14 residues. CDR3 sequence reads: CASSSRTGGFGYTF. CDR3 bases: TGTGCCAGTAGTTCCCGGACAGGGGGGTTTGGCTACACCTTC.

In the case of this clone: Germline and junction disagree at one end, which may indicate a read error. The chain combines TRBV12-5 with TRBJ1-2, with D perhaps matching TRBD1 (6 bases). The CDR3 is made up of 12 amino acids. CDR1 and CDR2 (germline): LGHNT, FRNRAP. CDR3 sequence: CASGRITGKKAF. The DNA of the CDR3 is TGTGCTAGTGGCCGTATAACAGGGAAAAAGGCTTTC.

This sequence joins TRBV2 and TRBJ2-5; D is possibly TRBD2 (5 bases). The CDR3 totals 14 residues. V lost 2 bases and J lost 5, with 12 bases in between. Germline V CDR1 and CDR2: SNHLY, FYNNEI. In DNA form, the CDR3 reads TGTGCCAGCAGTGAACTGGGAGAGGGCGAGACCCAGTACTTC. This codes for CASSELGEGETQYF.

The chain combines TRBV7-9 with TRBJ2-1, with D maybe TRBD2 (7 bases). Germline V CDR1 and CDR2: SEHNR, FQNEAQ (reference sequence). Trimming stripped 1 base from V and 4 bases from J, with 17 bases between. The CDR3 is 17 residues long. For the CDR3, the DNA is TGTGCCAGCAGCTTAGTAGGGAGGGGGAGGGTTTACAATGAGCAGTTCTTC. Its translation: CASSLVGRGRVYNEQFF.

This chain joins TRBV25-1 and TRBJ2-7, with TRBD2 matching 8 bases. V was clipped by 5 bases and J by 3 bases; unmatched bases: 0. CDR1 is MGHDK, CDR2 SYGVNS, per germline. The CDR3 length is 12 residues. DNA for the CDR3: TGTGCCAGCAGTAGCGGGAGCTACGAGCAGTACTTC. This gives the protein CASSSGSYEQYF.